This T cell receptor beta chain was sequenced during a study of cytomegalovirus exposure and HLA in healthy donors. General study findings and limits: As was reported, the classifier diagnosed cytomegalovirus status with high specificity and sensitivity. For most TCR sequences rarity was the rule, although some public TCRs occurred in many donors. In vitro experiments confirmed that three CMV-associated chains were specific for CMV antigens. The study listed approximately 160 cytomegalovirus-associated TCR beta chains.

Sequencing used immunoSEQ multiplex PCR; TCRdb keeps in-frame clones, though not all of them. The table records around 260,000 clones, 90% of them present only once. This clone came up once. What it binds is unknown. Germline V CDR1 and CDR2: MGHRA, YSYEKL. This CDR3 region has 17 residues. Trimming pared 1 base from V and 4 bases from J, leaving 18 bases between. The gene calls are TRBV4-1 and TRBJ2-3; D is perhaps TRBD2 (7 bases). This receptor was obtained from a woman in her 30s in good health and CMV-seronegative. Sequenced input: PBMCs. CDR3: CASSQGMGGGVADTQYF. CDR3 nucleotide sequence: TGCGCCAGCAGCCAAGGAATGGGAGGGGGTGTCGCAGATACGCAGTATTTT.